The 21 T cell receptor beta chains listed next were all sequenced from one sample in a study of blood T cell repertoires in COVID-19. Using immunoSEQ multiplex PCR, the repertoire was profiled, and TCRdb retains in-frame clones only, with some absent. The repertoire holds hundreds of thousands of clones, around 86% seen once, with 3.5% to 5% in the top ten. Sample: peripheral blood. The receptors here all came from a man aged 50 or older with acute or convalescent COVID-19.

As to this clone: This likely comes from a read error, as the CDR3 has no conserved phenylalanine or tryptophan at its end. No DNA is shown, since the ends of the CDR3 on it are uncertain; the CDR3 is the one TCRdb lists. The chain couples TRBV6-4 to TRBJ1-1; TRBD1, the table's D call, was not compared with the DNA. Germline V gives CDR1 MRHNA, CDR2 SNTAGT. The CDR3 is 9 residues long, ends included. CDR3: CASSDSGRS.

The rearrangement joins TRBV15 to TRBJ1-2, with a weak D call TRBD1 (5 bases). Trimming cost V 0 bases and J 8 bases, with 22 bases left between them. CDR1 and CDR2 from the germline V gene are LNHNV and YYDKDF (reference sequence). The CDR3 totals 17 residues. The CDR3: CATSRDPLMGVAGGYTF. The DNA for the CDR3 is TGTGCCACCAGCAGAGACCCATTAATGGGGGTCGCGGGAGGCTACACCTTC. The full variable domain, its missing parts supplied by reference TRBV15 and TRBJ1-2, is DAMVIQNPRYQVTQFGKPVTLSCSQTLNHNVMYWYQQKSSQAPKLLFHYYDKDFNNEADTPDNFQSRRPNTSFCFLDIRSPGLGDTAMYLCATSRDPLMGVAGGYTFGSGTRLTVV.

This clone appeared a single time. This chain connects TRBV16 to TRBJ1-2; 7 bases are a match to TRBD1. The CDR3 contains 13 residues. Per germline, CDR1 KGHSY and CDR2 FQNENV. V trimming: 0 bases; J trimming: 5 bases; junction bases outside the gene matches: 0. In DNA form, the CDR3 reads TGTGCCAGCAGCCAATCGGGACAGTATGGCTACACCTTC. Protein: CASSQSGQYGYTF.

The V and J genes are TRBV6-5 and TRBJ1-2; 10 bases align to TRBD1. Germline trimming cut 8 bases from V and 7 bases from J; bases unmatched to any gene: 7. CDR3 length: 13 amino acids. The germline gives CDR1 MNHEY, CDR2 SVGAGI. CDR3 in amino acids: CASSGTGARGYTF. The CDR3 coding sequence is TGTGCCAGCTCGGGGACAGGGGCTCGTGGCTACACCTTC.

This clone has a handful of counts. This chain uses TRBV11-2 with TRBJ1-1; D might be TRBD1 (5 bases). Germline CDR1 reads SGHAT; CDR2 reads FQNNGV. The CDR3 totals 14 residues. Trimming removed 4 bases at V and 5 bases at J, with 14 bases between. For the CDR3, the DNA is TGTGCCAGCAGCTCCAGGGTTATGAGGACTGAAGCTTTCTTT. Amino acids: CASSSRVMRTEAFF.

The V call is TRBV7-9, the J call TRBJ1-6; tentative D call: TRBD1 (6 bases). The V gene lost 4 bases and the J gene lost 0 bases, with 13 bases spanning the gap. The CDR3 loop spans 17 amino acids. CDR1 is SEHNR and CDR2 is FQNEAQ in the germline V gene (reference sequence). The CDR3 coding sequence is TGTGCCAGCAGCTGGACAGTCCCCAGCTCCTATAATTCACCCCTCCACTTT. Translation: CASSWTVPSSYNSPLHF.

V is TRBV3-1 (or the pseudogene TRBV3-2) and J is TRBJ1-2; TRBD1 matches 9 bases. The CDR3 extends over 14 amino acids. V was clipped by 0 bases and J by 8 bases; unmatched bases: 4. Germline loops: CDR1 LGHDT, CDR2 YNNKEL (reference sequence). The CDR3 DNA reads as TGTGCCAGCAGCCAAGAACAGGGGGCAAGAGGCTACACCTTC. Translation gives CASSQEQGARGYTF.

The rearrangement links TRBV7-2 to TRBJ1-1; D possibly corresponds to TRBD1 (5 bases). The ends were cut back, 5 bases at V and 4 bases at J, with 11 bases in the middle. This CDR3 is built from 13 residues. CDR1 and CDR2 (germline): SGHTA, FQGNSA. The CDR3 DNA is TGTGCCAGCAGCCTAAGGGGTGTCACTGAAGCTTTCTTT. Protein: CASSLRGVTEAFF.

J is TRBJ1-1 and V is TRBV11-2, with unresolved D. The length of the CDR3 is 14 residues. The germline V gene encodes CDR1 SGHAT and CDR2 FQNNGV. Trimming took 0 bases from V and 5 from J, leaving 10 bases between them. The CDR3 is CASSLEKTGTEAFF. In DNA, the CDR3 is TGTGCCAGCAGCTTAGAGAAGACGGGAACTGAAGCTTTCTTT.

The chain joins TRBV23-1 to TRBJ2-3; perhaps TRBD2 as D (5 bases). TRBV23-1 is known as an ORF, though its function is uncertain. This CDR3 region has 15 residues. Trimming removed 1 base at V and 4 bases at J, with 12 bases between. Here the CDR3 reads CASSQCSSEADTQYF. CDR3 nucleotide sequence: TGCGCCAGCAGTCAATGCAGTAGCGAGGCAGATACGCAGTATTTT.

The J gene is TRBJ1-4, the V gene TRBV10-3, with TRBD1 matching over 8 bases. V lost 4 bases and J lost 6; bases outside the gene matches: 4. Germline V gene lookup returns CDR1 ENHRY and CDR2 SYGVKD. The CDR3 has 14 amino acids. DNA for the CDR3: TGTGCCATCAGTGCCGGGACAGGAGATGAAAAACTGTTTTTT. Its protein is CAISAGTGDEKLFF.

This clone was seen a handful of times. The chain employs TRBV5-1 and TRBJ1-2; tentatively, D is TRBD1 (5 bases). The CDR3 contains 13 residues. Trimming removed 0 bases from V and 6 bases from J, with 9 bases in between. Germline loops: CDR1 SGHRS, CDR2 YFSETQ. CDR3 DNA: TGCGCCAGCAGCTTGGACAGGCTCGATGGCTACACCTTC. This translates into CASSLDRLDGYTF.

The chain uses TRBV7-9 and TRBJ2-1; maybe TRBD2 (6 bases). With 3 bases removed from V and 6 bases from J, the gap between germline ends came to 12 bases. This CDR3 is 14 amino acids long. The germline CDR1 and CDR2 sequences are SEHNR and FQNEAQ (reference sequence). CDR3 region: CASSFSRGSNEQFF. In nucleotides, the CDR3 is TGTGCCAGCAGCTTTTCCCGGGGGTCCAATGAGCAGTTCTTC.

The rearrangement joins TRBV19 to TRBJ1-6; D remains ambiguous. The germline gives CDR1 LNHDA, CDR2 SQIVND (reference sequence). This CDR3 contains 15 residues. The germline V and J ends were trimmed by 4 bases and 9 bases, with 16 bases remaining between them. The CDR3 sequence is CASSKAGRIGSPLHF. The CDR3 DNA follows: TGTGCCAGTAGTAAGGCCGGGAGGATTGGTTCACCCCTCCACTTT.

This rearrangement joins TRBV9 to TRBJ2-7, with a weak D call TRBD2 (6 bases). V was trimmed by 0 bases and J by 0 bases, leaving 13 bases between them. This CDR3 region has 16 residues. In germline, CDR1 is SGDLS, CDR2 YYNGEE. This chain's CDR3 is CASSVGSSGSSYEQYF. The CDR3, as DNA: TGTGCCAGCAGCGTAGGGAGTTCCGGGAGCTCCTACGAGCAGTACTTC.

The chain couples TRBV5-6 to TRBJ2-1; 12 bases fit TRBD2. V trimming: 5 bases; J trimming: 2 bases; junction bases outside the gene matches: 8. From germline, CDR1 is SGHDT and CDR2 YYEEEE. The CDR3 is 17 amino acids. The CDR3 region is CASRATSGGQTYNEQFF. DNA for the CDR3: TGTGCCAGCAGAGCTACTAGCGGGGGGCAAACCTACAATGAGCAGTTCTTC.

This clone was observed a few times. The chain joins TRBV29-1 to TRBJ2-1, with D possibly TRBD1 on 6 matching bases. This CDR3 spans 13 amino acids. Germline V gives CDR1 SQVTM, CDR2 ANQGSEA. The V and J ends lost 6 bases and 3 bases respectively, with 12 bases between them. The CDR3 spells CSVKGQHYNEQFF. The CDR3 bases are TGCAGCGTCAAGGGACAACACTACAATGAGCAGTTCTTC.

This clone was counted once. The chain has TRBV4-1 and TRBJ1-1, with unresolved D. V lost 1 base and J lost 3, with 15 bases in between. The CDR3 runs 16 residues. Per the germline V gene, CDR1 is MGHRA and CDR2 is YSYEKL. CDR3 in DNA: TGCGCCAGCAGCCAAGGGGTGGGAGAGGCCTACACTGAAGCTTTCTTT. This encodes CASSQGVGEAYTEAFF.

The rearrangement links TRBV4-1 to TRBJ2-1, with 7 bases that match TRBD2. Germline assignment: CDR1 MGHRA and CDR2 YSYEKL. The CDR3 runs 17 residues. V was clipped by 5 bases and J by 0 bases; unmatched bases: 10. The CDR3 region is CASSGLAAGTSYNEQFF. The DNA for the CDR3 is TGCGCCAGCAGCGGCCTAGCGGCGGGAACCTCCTACAATGAGCAGTTCTTC.

This chain connects TRBV6-6 to TRBJ2-7; 7 nucleotides match TRBD1. The CDR3 sequence is 15 residues long. The V segment lost 0 bases and the J segment 5 bases; nucleotides outside the gene matches: 7. Germline-derived CDR1 and CDR2 are MNHNY and SVGAGI (reference sequence). CDR3 sequence reads: CASSYSLTGDDEQYF. CDR3 coding DNA: TGTGCCAGCAGTTACTCTCTAACAGGGGACGACGAGCAGTACTTC.

V is TRBV7-9 and J is TRBJ1-5; D perhaps matches TRBD1 (5 bases). Trimming took 7 bases from V and 2 from J, leaving 12 bases between them. This CDR3 contains 14 residues. CDR1 and CDR2 (germline): SEHNR, FQNEAQ (reference sequence). CDR3 loop: CASTRGDGNQPQHF. The CDR3, as DNA: TGTGCCAGCACTCGGGGGGACGGCAATCAGCCCCAGCATTTT.